This T cell receptor beta chain was profiled in a study of T-cell reconstitution after alpha-beta-depleted transplantation in children. In its sample, this clonotype was seen many times. The CDR3 has 15 amino acids. Deletions cut 0 bases from V and 6 bases from J, with 13 bases between. Per germline, CDR1 MGHDK and CDR2 SYGVNS. Unique molecular identifiers featured in how the TCRbeta library was prepared. TCRdb re-called the PCR reads through MiXCR, storing one row per CDR3 protein. The table includes a few hundred thousand distinct CDR3 sequences, approximately 9.7% detected once. This TCR was sampled from a human donor who donated a stem cell graft to a child with SCID. The chain combines TRBV25-1 with TRBJ2-3; D unresolved. Material: PBMCs from the stem cell graft donor, obtained from the stem cell graft. This CDR3 reads CASSEYNMGSDTQYF. CDR3 DNA: TGTGCCAGCAGTGAATATAATATGGGGTCTGATACGCAGTATTTT. Full variable domain (rest looked up from reference TRBV25-1 and TRBJ2-3): EADIYQTPRYLVIGTGKKITLECSQTMGHDKMYWYQQDPGMELHLIHYSYGVNSTEKGDLSSESTVSRIRTEHFPLTLESARPSHTSQYLCASSEYNMGSDTQYFGPGTRLTVL.